This T cell receptor (beta chain) came from a study of T-cell memory formation after mild COVID-19. The overall study: The TCR clusters were mostly specific to one donor.

Overall study findings and caveats: There was no confirmation that second-wave clones peaking on day 37 were SARS-CoV-2 specific. Within pre-infection memory, some responding clones were found, suggesting cross-reactive memory joined.

The V and J ends lost 5 bases and 4 bases, in that order; junction bases with no gene match: 7. From germline, CDR1 is SGHAT and CDR2 FQNNGV. There are 14 residues in the CDR3. Each CDR3 protein gets one entry after TCRdb re-called the 5' RACE reads with MiXCR. The table lists fewer than 150,000 distinct CDR3 sequences, 13% to 15% of them singletons, with 25% to 30% in the top ten. To note about this clonotype: Its antigen is as yet unknown.

The TCR sequence derives from an adult woman who had mild COVID-19 (a few samples of this study predate the infection). Cell type and time point are not known. Sequencing was done on a sample of PBMCs or a T cell subset sorted from them (not recorded which). The chain carries TRBV11-2 and TRBJ2-7; 8 bases match TRBD1. The CDR3 DNA sequence: TGTGCCAGCAGCGCAACAGGGGGTAATTACGAGCAGTACTTC. Amino acid sequence: CASSATGGNYEQYF.